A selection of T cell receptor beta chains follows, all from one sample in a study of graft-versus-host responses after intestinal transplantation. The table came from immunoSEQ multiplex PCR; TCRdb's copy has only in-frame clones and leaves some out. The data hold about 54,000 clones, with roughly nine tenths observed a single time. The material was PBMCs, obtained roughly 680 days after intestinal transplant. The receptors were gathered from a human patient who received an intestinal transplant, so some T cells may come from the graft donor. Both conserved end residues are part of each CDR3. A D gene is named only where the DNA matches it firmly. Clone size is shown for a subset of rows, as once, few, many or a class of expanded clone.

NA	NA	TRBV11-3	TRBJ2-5	TGTGCCAGCAGCCCAAGTGGGGAGACCCAGTACTTC	CASSPSGETQYF
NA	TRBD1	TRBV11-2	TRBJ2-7	TGTGCCAGCAGCCCACGGGTCAGGGGGAGCTCCTACGAGCAGTACTTC	CASSPRVRGSSYEQYF
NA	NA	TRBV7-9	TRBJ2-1	TGTGCCAGCAGCCATAGCGGAAGTACGTTTTACAATGAGCAGTTCTTC	CASSHSGSTFYNEQFF
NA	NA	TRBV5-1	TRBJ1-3	TGCGCCAGCAGCTCAACAGGGTCTGGAAACACCATATATTTT	CASSSTGSGNTIYF
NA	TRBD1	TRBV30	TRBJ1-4	TGTGCCTGGAGTCCCGGGACAGGGTATGAAAAACTGTTTTTT	CAWSPGTGYEKLFF
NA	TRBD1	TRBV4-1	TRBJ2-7	TGCGCCAGCAGCCGAACCCCCACAGGGGGAAGCTACGAGCAGTACTTC	CASSRTPTGGSYEQYF
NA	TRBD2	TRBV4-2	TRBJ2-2	TGTGCCAGCAGCGCCGGGACTAGCGGGAACACCGGGGAGCTGTTTTTT	CASSAGTSGNTGELFF
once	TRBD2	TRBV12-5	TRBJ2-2	TGTGCTAGCGGGGAGGGATCCGGGGAGCTGTTTTTT	CASGEGSGELFF
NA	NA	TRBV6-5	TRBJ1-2	TGTGCCAGCAGTTACTCCAGGTCCTATGGCTACACCTTC	CASSYSRSYGYTF
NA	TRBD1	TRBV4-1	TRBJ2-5	TGCGCCAGCAGCCTTACAGGGGGCGAAAGGGCAAGAGAGACCCAGTACTTC	CASSLTGGERARETQYF
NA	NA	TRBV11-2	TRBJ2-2	TGTGCCAGCAGCTCCCAGGGCCGGGACACCGGGGAGCTGTTTTTT	CASSSQGRDTGELFF
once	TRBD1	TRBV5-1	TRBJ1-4	TGCGCCAGCAGCTTACAGGGGGCGAGGGAAAAACTGTTTTTT	CASSLQGAREKLFF
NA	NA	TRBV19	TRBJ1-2	TGTGCCAGTAGTATAGGATCAGGGCGGGTCTATGGCTACACCTTC	CASSIGSGRVYGYTF
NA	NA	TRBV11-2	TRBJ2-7	TGTGCCAGCAGCTTAGATCTTGTCTCTAACGAGCAGTACTTC	CASSLDLVSNEQYF
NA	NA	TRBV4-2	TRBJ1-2	TGTGCCAGCAGCCAAGGAAAGGGGAACTATGGCTACACCTTC	CASSQGKGNYGYTF
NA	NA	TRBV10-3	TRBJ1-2	TGTGCCATCAGTTCCTCGGGCGGCTATGGCTACACCTTC	CAISSSGGYGYTF
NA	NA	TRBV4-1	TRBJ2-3	TGCGCCAGCAGCCTCTGGGGAACAGATACGCAGTATTTT	CASSLWGTDTQYF
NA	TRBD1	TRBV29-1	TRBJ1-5	TGCAGCGTTCGCCAGGGGGCAAGTAGCAATCAGCCCCAGCATTTT	CSVRQGASSNQPQHF